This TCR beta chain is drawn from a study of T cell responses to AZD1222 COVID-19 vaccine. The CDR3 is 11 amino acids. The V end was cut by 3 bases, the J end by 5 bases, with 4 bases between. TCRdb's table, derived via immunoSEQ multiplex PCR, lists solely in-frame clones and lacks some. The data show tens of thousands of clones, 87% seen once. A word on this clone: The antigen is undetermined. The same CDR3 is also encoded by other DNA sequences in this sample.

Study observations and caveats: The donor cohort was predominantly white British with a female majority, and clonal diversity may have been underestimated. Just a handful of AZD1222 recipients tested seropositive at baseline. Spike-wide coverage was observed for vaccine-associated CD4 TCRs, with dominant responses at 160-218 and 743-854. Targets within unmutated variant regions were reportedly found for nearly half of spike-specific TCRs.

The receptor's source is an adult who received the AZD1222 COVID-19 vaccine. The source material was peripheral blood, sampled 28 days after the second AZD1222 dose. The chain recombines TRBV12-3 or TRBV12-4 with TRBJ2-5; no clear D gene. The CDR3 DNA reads TGTGCCAGCAGTTTCTCCGAGACCCAGTACTTC. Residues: CASSFSETQYF.